Each of the 8 T cell receptor beta chains below was sequenced from the same sample in a study of T cell responses to AZD1222 COVID-19 vaccine. TCRdb keeps only in-frame clones here, not all; method: immunoSEQ multiplex PCR. The sample yields some 150,000 clones, roughly 90% seen once. Here the sequenced sample was peripheral blood, taken 28 days after the second AZD1222 dose. All receptors come from an adult who received the AZD1222 COVID-19 vaccine.

The V call is TRBV2, the J call TRBJ2-2, with unresolved D. This CDR3 is 16 amino acids long. The V gene's germline CDR1 is SNHLY and CDR2 FYNNEI. The V end was cut by 6 bases, the J end by 0 bases, with 14 bases between. The CDR3 sequence: CASRDIRASNTGELFF. CDR3 DNA: TGTGCCAGCAGGGATATCCGGGCCTCGAACACCGGGGAGCTGTTTTTT.

The chain recombines TRBV5-4 with TRBJ1-1; 8 bases are a match to TRBD1. CDR1 and CDR2 from the germline V gene are SGHNT and YYREEE (reference sequence). The V gene end was trimmed by 2 bases and the J gene end by 1 base; junction bases not matched to a gene: 4. The CDR3 is 15 residues long. The DNA of the CDR3 is TGTGCCAGCAGCTTCAAGGGGACAGGGAACACTGAAGCTTTCTTT. This codes for CASSFKGTGNTEAFF.

This clone was found once. The chain combines TRBV18 with TRBJ2-3, with D perhaps matching TRBD2 (6 bases). V was pared by 1 base and J by 3 bases, with 14 bases between. CDR3 length: 16 amino acids. Per the germline V gene, CDR1 is KGHSH and CDR2 is LQKENI. The CDR3 spells CASSPRRGRGTDTQYF. In nucleotides, the CDR3 is TGTGCCAGCTCACCACGTCGGGGGAGAGGTACAGATACGCAGTATTTT.

V and J are TRBV5-4 and TRBJ2-5; D is unclear. The CDR3 has 13 amino acids. V lost 0 bases and J lost 5, with 8 bases in between. Germline lookup yields CDR1 SGHNT and CDR2 YYREEE (reference sequence). The CDR3 sequence: CASSLGFSETQYF. In DNA, the CDR3 is TGTGCCAGCAGCTTGGGCTTCTCCGAGACCCAGTACTTC.

The chain combines TRBV6-6 with TRBJ1-6; 10 bases are shared with TRBD1. Germline V gene sequence: CDR1 MNHNY, CDR2 SVGAGI (reference sequence). The CDR3 has 14 residues. After removal of 7 bases from V and 8 bases from J, the junction contained 5 bases not matched to a gene. The DNA of the CDR3 is TGTGCCAGCAAGACAGGGGGCATGTATTCACCCCTCCACTTT. This gives the protein CASKTGGMYSPLHF.

The chain uses TRBV5-1 and TRBJ2-2, with 9 bases aligning to TRBD1. V lost 4 bases to trimming and J lost 6 bases; unmatched junction nucleotides: 10. Per the germline V gene, CDR1 is SGHRS and CDR2 is YFSETQ. CDR3 size: 16 residues. This CDR3 is CASSAENRGQSGELFF. The CDR3 coding sequence is TGCGCCAGCAGCGCCGAAAACAGGGGGCAGTCCGGGGAGCTGTTTTTT. The full variable domain, rest sourced from reference TRBV5-1 and TRBJ2-2, is KAGVTQTPRYLIKTRGQQVTLSCSPISGHRSVSWYQQTPGQGLQFLFEYFSETQRNKGNFPGRFSGRQFSNSRSEMNVSTLELGDSALYLCASSAENRGQSGELFFGEGSRLTVL.

The DNA for the CDR3 is TGTGCCAGCAGCCTTCGACAGGAACGCACAGATACGCAGTATTTT. Translating gives CASSLRQERTDTQYF. The chain couples TRBV6-5 to TRBJ2-3, with D maybe TRBD1 (6 bases). The V end lost 6 bases, the J end lost 1 base, and 14 bases lay between the germline ends. This CDR3 is 15 amino acids long. CDR1 and CDR2 (germline): MNHEY, SVGAGI.

This chain uses TRBV30 with TRBJ1-5; D gene unclear. V lost 2 bases and J 1 base, leaving 9 bases between the germline ends. The CDR3 runs 14 residues. CDR1 is GTSNPN, CDR2 SVGIG, per germline (reference sequence). CDR3 DNA: TGTGCCTGGAGTTTGGGTAGGAGCAATCAGCCCCAGCATTTT. Its protein is CAWSLGRSNQPQHF.